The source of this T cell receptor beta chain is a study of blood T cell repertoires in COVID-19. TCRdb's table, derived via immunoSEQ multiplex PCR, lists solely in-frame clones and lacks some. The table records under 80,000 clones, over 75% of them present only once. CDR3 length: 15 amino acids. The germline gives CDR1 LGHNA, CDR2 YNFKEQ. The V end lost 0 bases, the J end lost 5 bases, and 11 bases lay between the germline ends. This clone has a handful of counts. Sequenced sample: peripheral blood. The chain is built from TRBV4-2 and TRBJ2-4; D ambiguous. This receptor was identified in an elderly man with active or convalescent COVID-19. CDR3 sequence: CASSQDHSTQNIQYF. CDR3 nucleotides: TGTGCCAGCAGCCAAGATCATTCTACGCAAAACATTCAGTACTTC.